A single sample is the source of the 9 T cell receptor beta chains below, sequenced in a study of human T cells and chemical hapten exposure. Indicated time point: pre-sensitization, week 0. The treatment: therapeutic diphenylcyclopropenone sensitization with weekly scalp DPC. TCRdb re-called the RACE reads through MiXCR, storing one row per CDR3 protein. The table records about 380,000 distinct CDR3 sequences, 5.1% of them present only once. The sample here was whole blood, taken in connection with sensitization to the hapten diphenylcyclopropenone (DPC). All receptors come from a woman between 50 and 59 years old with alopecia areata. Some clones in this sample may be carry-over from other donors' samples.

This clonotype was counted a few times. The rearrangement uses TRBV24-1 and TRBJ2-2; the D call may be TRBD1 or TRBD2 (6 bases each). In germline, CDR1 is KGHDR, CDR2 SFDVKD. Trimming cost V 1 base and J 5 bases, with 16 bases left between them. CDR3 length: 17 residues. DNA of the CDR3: TGTGCCACCAGTGATTTCTTGGGGGGCGCGGTGACCGGGGAGCTGTTTTTT. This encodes CATSDFLGGAVTGELFF.

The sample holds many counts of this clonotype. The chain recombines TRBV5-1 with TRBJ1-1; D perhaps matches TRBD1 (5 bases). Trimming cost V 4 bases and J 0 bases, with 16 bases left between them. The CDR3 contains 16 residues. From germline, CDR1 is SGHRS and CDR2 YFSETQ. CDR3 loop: CASSPRGGSMNTEAFF. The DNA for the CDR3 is TGCGCCAGCAGCCCGCGCGGGGGGAGTATGAACACTGAAGCTTTCTTT.

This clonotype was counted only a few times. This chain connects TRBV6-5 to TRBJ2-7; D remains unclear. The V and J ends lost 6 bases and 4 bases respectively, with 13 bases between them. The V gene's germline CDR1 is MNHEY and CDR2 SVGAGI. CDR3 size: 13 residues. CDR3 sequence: CASRRGGVYEQYF. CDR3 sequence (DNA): TGTGCCAGCAGGCGCGGTGGGGTATACGAGCAGTACTTC.

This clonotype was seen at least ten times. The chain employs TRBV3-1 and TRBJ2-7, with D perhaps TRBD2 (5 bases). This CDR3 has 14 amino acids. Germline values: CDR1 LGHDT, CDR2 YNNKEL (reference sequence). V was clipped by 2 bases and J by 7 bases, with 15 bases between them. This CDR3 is CASSQFASTGEQYF. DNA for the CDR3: TGTGCCAGCAGCCAATTTGCTTCAACGGGGGAGCAGTACTTC.

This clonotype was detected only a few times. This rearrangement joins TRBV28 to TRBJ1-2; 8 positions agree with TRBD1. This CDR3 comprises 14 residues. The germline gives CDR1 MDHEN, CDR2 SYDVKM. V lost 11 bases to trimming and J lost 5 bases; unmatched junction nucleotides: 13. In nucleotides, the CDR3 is TGTGCCTCGGCAGGGGGGACAGGACGGTATGGCTACACCTTC. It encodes CASAGGTGRYGYTF.

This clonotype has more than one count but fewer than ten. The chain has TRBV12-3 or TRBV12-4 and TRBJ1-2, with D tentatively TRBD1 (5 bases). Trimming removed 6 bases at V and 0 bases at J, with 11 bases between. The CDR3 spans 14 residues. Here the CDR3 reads CASSRGVTNYGYTF. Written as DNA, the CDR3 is TGTGCCAGCAGCCGAGGGGTGACTAACTATGGCTACACCTTC.

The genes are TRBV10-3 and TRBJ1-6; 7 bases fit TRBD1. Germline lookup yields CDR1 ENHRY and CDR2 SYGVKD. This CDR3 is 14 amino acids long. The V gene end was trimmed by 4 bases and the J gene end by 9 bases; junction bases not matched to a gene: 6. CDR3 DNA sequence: TGTGCCATCAGTGGACAGGGAGAAAGTTCACCCCTCCACTTT. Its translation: CAISGQGESSPLHF.

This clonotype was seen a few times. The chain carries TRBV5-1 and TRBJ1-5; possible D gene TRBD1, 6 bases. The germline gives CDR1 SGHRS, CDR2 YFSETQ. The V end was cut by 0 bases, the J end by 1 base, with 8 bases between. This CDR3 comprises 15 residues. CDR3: CASSLEGGSNQPQHF. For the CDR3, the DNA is TGCGCCAGCAGCTTGGAAGGGGGGAGCAATCAGCCCCAGCATTTT.

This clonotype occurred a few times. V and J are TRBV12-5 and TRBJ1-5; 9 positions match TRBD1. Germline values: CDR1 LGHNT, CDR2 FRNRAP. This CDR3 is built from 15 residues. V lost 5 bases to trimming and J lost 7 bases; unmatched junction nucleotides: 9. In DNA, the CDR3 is TGTGCTAGTGGTCCGGGACAGGGATTACAACAGCCCCAGCATTTT. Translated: CASGPGQGLQQPQHF.